A single sample is the source of the 5 T cell receptor beta chains below, sequenced in a study of human thymus T cells. TCRdb's copy holds only in-frame clones and misses some; the assay was immunoSEQ multiplex PCR. This sample has more than 45,000 clones, with around 94% found just once. Sequencing was done on a sample of blood. Every receptor here comes from a boy in the first two years of life with a congenital heart defect but otherwise immunologically healthy.

The rearrangement uses TRBV15 and TRBJ2-1, with 9 bases matching TRBD2. In germline, CDR1 is LNHNV, CDR2 YYDKDF (reference sequence). The CDR3 covers 15 residues. The ends lost 0 bases at V and 7 bases at J; junction bases unmatched: 4. The CDR3 protein is CATSREGLASNEQFF. The CDR3 bases are TGTGCCACCAGCAGAGAGGGACTAGCCAGTAATGAGCAGTTCTTC.

V is TRBV10-3 and J is TRBJ2-3, with 9 bases lining up with TRBD2. The germline V gene has CDR1 ENHRY and CDR2 SYGVKD. CDR3 size: 14 residues. The V gene end was trimmed by 5 bases and the J gene end by 2 bases; junction bases not matched to a gene: 2. CDR3 residues: CAISLAGTTDTQYF. The CDR3 coding sequence is TGTGCCATCAGTCTAGCGGGGACCACAGATACGCAGTATTTT.

The chain is built from TRBV7-9 and TRBJ1-2; 11 bases agree with TRBD1. The trim removed 5 bases at V and 7 bases at J, leaving 6 bases unmatched. CDR3 size: 14 residues. Germline V gives CDR1 SEHNR, CDR2 FQNEAQ (reference sequence). CDR3 in amino acids: CASSPGTGGSGYTF. CDR3 coding DNA: TGTGCCAGCAGCCCCGGGACAGGGGGAAGTGGCTACACCTTC.

This chain uses TRBV2 with TRBJ2-7; 14 positions match TRBD2. J lost 5 bases, V lost 7 bases, and 4 bases had no gene match. This CDR3 spans 14 amino acids. The germline CDR1 and CDR2 sequences are SNHLY and FYNNEI. CDR3 region: CASNSGLAGDEQYF. The CDR3 nucleotides read TGTGCCAGCAACTCGGGACTAGCGGGGGACGAGCAGTACTTC.

This clone was recorded once. The V gene is TRBV28, the J gene TRBJ2-7; the match to TRBD1 covers 8 bases. The CDR3 spans 14 residues. Germline lookup yields CDR1 MDHEN and CDR2 SYDVKM. V shed 4 bases and J 7 bases; nucleotides not matched to a gene: 9. The CDR3 is CASSSGQAKVEQYF. As DNA, the CDR3 is TGTGCCAGCAGTTCGGGACAGGCGAAAGTAGAGCAGTACTTC.